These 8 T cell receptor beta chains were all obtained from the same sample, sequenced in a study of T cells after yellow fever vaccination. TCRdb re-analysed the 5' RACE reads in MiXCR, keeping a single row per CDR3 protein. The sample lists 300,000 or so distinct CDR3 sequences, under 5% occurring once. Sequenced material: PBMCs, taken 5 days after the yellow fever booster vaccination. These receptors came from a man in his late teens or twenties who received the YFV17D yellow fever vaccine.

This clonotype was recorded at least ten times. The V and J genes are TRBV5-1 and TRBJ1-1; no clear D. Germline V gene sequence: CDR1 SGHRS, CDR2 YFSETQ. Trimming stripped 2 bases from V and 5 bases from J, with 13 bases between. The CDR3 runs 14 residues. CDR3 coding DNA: TGCGCCAGCAGCTTCGAGGAGGGTCTTACTGAAGCTTTCTTT. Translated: CASSFEEGLTEAFF.

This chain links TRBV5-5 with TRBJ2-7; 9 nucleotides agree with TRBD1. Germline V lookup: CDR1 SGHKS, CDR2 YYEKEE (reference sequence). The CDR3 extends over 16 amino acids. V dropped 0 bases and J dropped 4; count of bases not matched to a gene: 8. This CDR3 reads CASSLVPTGGRYEQYF. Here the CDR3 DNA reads TGTGCCAGCAGCTTGGTCCCGACAGGGGGAAGGTACGAGCAGTACTTC.

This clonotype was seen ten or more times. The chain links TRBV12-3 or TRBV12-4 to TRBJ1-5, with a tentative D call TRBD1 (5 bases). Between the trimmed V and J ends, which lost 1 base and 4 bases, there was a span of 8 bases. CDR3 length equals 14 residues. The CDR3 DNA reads TGTGCCAGCAGTTTAGGCTGGGGGAATCAGCCCCAGCATTTT. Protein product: CASSLGWGNQPQHF.

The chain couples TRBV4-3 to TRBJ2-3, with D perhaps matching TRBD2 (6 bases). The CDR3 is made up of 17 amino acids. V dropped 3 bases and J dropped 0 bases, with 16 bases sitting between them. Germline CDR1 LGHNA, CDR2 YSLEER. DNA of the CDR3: TGCGCCAGCAGCCACCCCTCGGATGCGGGGAGCACAGATACGCAGTATTTT. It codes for CASSHPSDAGSTDTQYF.

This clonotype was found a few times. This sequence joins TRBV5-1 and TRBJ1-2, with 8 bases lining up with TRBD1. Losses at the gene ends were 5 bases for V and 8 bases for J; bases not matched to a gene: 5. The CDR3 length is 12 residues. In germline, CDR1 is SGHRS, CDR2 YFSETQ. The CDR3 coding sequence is TGCGCCAGCAGACTAGACAGGGGAGGCTACACCTTC. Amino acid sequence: CASRLDRGGYTF.

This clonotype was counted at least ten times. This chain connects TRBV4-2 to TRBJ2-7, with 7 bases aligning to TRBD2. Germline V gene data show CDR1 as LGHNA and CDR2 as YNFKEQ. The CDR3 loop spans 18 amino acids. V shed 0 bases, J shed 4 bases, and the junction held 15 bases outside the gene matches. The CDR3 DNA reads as TGTGCCAGCAGCCAAGATGGCCCGGGGACTATCGGTCTATACGAGCAGTACTTC. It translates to CASSQDGPGTIGLYEQYF.

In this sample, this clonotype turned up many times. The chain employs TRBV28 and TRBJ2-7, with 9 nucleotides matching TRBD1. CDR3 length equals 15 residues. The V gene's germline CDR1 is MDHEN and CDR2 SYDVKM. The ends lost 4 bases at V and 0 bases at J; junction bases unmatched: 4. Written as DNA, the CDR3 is TGTGCCAGCAGTTCGGACAGGGGAATCTCCTACGAGCAGTACGTC. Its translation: CASSSDRGISYEQYV.

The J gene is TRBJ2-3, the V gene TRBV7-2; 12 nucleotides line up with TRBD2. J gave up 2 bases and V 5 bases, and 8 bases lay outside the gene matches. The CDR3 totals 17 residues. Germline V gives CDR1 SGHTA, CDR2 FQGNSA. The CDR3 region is CASSPGRTSGVTDTQYF. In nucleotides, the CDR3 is TGTGCCAGCAGCCCGGGGAGGACTAGCGGGGTCACAGATACGCAGTATTTT.